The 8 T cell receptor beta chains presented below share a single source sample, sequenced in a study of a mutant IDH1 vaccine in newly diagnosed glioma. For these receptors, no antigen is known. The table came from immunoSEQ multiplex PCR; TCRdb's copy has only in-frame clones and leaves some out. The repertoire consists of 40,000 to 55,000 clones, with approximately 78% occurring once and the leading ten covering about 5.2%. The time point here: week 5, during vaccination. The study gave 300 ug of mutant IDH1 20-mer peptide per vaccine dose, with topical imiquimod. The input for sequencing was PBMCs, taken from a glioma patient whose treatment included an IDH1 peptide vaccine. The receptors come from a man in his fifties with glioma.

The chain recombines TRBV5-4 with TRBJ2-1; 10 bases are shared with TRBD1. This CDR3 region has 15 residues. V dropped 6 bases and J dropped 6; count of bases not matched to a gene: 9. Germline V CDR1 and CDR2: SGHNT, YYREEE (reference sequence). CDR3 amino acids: CASTSGTGEFNEQFF. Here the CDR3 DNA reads TGTGCCAGCACCTCCGGGACAGGGGAATTCAATGAGCAGTTCTTC.

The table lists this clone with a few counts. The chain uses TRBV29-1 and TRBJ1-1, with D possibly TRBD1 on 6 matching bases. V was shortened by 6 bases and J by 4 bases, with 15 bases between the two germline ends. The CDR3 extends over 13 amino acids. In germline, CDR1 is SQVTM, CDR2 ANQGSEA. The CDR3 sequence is CSVGGAYFTEAFF. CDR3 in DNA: TGCAGCGTGGGGGGCGCCTACTTCACTGAAGCTTTCTTT. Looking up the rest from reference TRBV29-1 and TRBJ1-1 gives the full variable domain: SAVISQKPSRDICQRGTSLTIQCQVDSQVTMMFWYRQQPGQSLTLIATANQGSEATYESGFVIDKFPISRPNLTFSTLTVSNMSPEDSSIYLCSVGGAYFTEAFFGQGTRLTVV.

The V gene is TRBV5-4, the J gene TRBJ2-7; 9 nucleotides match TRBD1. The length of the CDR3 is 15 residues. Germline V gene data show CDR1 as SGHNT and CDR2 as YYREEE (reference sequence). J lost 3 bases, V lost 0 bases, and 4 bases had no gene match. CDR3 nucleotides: TGTGCCAGCAGCTTGGGGACAGGGGAAATCTACGAGCAGTACTTC. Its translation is CASSLGTGEIYEQYF.

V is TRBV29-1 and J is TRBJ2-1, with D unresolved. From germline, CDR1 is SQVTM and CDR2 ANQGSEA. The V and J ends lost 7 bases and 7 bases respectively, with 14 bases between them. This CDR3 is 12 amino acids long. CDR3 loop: CSAVPPENEQFF. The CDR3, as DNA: TGCAGCGCCGTACCCCCAGAGAATGAGCAGTTCTTC.

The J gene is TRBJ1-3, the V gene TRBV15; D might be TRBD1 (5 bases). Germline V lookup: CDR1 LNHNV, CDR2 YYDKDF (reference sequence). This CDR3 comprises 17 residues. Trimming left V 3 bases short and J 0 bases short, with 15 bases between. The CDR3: CATSRGGAQSSGNTIYF. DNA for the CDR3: TGTGCCACCAGCAGGGGCGGGGCACAGAGCTCTGGAAACACCATATATTTT.

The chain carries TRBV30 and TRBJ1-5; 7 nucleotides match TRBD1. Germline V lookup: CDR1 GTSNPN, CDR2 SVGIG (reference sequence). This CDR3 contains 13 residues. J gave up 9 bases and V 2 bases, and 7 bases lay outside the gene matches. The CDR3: CAWSLQGKGPQHF. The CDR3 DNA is TGTGCCTGGAGTCTACAGGGGAAAGGGCCCCAGCATTTT. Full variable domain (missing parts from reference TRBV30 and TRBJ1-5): SQTIHQWPATLVQPVGSPLSLECTVEGTSNPNLYWYRQAAGRGLQLLFYSVGIGQISSEVPQNLSASRPQDRQFILSSKKLLLSDSGFYLCAWSLQGKGPQHFGDGTRLSIL.

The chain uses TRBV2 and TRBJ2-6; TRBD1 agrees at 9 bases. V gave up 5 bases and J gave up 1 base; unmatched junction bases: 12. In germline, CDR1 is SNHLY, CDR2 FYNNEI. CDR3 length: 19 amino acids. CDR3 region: CASSLLLQGAASGANVLTF. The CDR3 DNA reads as TGTGCCAGCAGTTTGCTCCTACAGGGGGCGGCATCTGGGGCCAACGTCCTGACTTTC.

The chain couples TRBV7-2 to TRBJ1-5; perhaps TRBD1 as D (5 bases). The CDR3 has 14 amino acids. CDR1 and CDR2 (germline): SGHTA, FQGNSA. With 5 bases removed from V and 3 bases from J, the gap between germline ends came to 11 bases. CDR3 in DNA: TGTGCCAGCAGCCCCCAGGGAATCAATCAGCCCCAGCATTTT. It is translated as CASSPQGINQPQHF.